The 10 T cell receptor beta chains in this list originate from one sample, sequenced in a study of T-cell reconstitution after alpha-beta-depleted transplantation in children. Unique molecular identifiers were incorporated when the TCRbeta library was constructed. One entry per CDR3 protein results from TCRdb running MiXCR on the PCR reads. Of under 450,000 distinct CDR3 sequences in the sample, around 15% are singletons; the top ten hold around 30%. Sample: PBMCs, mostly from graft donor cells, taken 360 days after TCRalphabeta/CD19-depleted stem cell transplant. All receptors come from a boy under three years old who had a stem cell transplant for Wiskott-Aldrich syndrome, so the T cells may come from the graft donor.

The CDR3 region is CASSKAGLNYEQYF. The DNA of the CDR3 is TGTGCCAGCAGCAAGGCGGGACTAAACTACGAGCAGTACTTC. The chain carries TRBV9 and TRBJ2-7; TRBD2 matches at 7 bases. The CDR3 extends over 14 amino acids. J gave up 3 bases and V 4 bases, and 7 bases lay outside the gene matches. From germline, CDR1 is SGDLS and CDR2 YYNGEE.

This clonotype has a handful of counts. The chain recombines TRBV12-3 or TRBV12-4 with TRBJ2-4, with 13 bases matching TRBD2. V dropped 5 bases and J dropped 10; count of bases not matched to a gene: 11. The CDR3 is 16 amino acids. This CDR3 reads CASSPKTSGRSGIQYF. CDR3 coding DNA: TGTGCCAGCAGTCCCAAGACTAGCGGGAGGAGCGGGATTCAGTACTTC.

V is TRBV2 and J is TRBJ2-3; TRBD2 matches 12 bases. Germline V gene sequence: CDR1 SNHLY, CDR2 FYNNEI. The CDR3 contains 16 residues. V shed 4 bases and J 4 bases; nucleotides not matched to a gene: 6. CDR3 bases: TGTGCCAGCAGTGTGGCTAGCGGGAGGGGAGCAGATACGCAGTATTTT. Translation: CASSVASGRGADTQYF.

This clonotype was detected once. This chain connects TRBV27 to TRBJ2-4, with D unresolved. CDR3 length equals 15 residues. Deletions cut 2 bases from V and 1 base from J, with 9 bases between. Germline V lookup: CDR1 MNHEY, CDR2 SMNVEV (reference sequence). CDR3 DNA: TGTGCCAGCAGTTTAGGGTTGGGGGCCAAAAACATTCAGTACTTC. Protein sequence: CASSLGLGAKNIQYF.

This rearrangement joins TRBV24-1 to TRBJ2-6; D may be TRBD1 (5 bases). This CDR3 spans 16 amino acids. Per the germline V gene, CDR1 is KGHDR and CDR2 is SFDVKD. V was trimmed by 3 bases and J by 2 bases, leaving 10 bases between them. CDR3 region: CATSDTKGAGANVLTF. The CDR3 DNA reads TGTGCCACCAGTGATACTAAAGGGGCTGGGGCCAACGTCCTGACTTTC.

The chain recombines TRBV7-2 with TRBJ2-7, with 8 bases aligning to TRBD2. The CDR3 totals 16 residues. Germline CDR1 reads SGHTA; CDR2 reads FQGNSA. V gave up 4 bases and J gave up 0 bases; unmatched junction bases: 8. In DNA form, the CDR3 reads TGTGCCAGCAGCTCTTCCGTTAGCGGGGCCTCCTACGAGCAGTACTTC. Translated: CASSSSVSGASYEQYF.

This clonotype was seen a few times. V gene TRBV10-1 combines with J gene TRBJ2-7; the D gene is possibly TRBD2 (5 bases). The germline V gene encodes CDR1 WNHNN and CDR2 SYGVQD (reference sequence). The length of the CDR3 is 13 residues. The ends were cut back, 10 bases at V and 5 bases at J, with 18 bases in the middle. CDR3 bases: TGCGCCACCTCGTCTAACTCAGCGGACGAGCAGTACTTC. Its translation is CATSSNSADEQYF.

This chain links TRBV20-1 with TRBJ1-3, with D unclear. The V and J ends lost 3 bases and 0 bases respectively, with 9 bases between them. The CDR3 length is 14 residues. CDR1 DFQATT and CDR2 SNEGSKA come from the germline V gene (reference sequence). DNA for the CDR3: TGCAGTGCTAGGGGTCGGGGCTCTGGAAACACCATATATTTT. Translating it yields CSARGRGSGNTIYF.

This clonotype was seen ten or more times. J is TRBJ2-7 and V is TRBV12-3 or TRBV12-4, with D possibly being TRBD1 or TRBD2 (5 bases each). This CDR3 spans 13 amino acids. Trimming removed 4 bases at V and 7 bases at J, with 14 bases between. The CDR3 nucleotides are TGTGCCAGCAGTTGGGACCTCCGCCTGGAGCAGTACTTC. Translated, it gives CASSWDLRLEQYF.

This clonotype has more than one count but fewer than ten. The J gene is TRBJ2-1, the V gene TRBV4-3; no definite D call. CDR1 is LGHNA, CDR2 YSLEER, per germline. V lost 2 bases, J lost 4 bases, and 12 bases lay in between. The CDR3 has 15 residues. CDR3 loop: CASSQRIMGYNEQFF. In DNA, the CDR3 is TGCGCCAGCAGCCAAAGAATAATGGGGTACAATGAGCAGTTCTTC.